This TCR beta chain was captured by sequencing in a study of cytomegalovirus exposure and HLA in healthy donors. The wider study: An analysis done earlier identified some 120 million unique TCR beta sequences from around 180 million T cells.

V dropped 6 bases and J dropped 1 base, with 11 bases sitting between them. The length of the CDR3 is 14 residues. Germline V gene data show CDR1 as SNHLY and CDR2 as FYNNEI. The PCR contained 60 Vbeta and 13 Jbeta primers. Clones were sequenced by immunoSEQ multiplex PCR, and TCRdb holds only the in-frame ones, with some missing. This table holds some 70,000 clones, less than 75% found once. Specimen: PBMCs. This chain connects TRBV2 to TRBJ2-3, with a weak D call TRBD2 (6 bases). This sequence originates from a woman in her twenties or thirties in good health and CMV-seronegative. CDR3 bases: TGTGCCAGCAGCCATAGCGGTGGCACAGATACGCAGTATTTT. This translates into CASSHSGGTDTQYF.